This TCR beta chain was observed in a study of blood T cell repertoires in COVID-19. The CDR3 totals 12 residues. V lost 11 bases and J lost 5, with 13 bases in between. From germline, CDR1 is LNHDA and CDR2 SQIVND (reference sequence). Per the authors' pipeline: Amplifying reference gene primers gave estimates of nucleated cell counts. Sequencing was performed with immunoSEQ multiplex PCR; in TCRdb, only in-frame clones are kept and a portion is missing. That table gives V, J and clone size, and the DNA gave D and trimming. Altogether some 150,000 clones are present, around 86% being singletons, with the ten largest covering 2% to 2.5%.

Sequenced: peripheral blood. The V gene is TRBV19, the J gene TRBJ1-5; possible D gene TRBD1, 5 bases. This clonotype was obtained from a man aged 45-60 years with active COVID-19. The CDR3 spells CASNRLDQPQHF. As DNA, the CDR3 is TGTGCCTCAAACAGGTTGGATCAGCCCCAGCATTTT. The full variable domain, with the rest looked up from reference TRBV19 and TRBJ1-5, is DGGITQSPKYLFRKEGQNVTLSCEQNLNHDAMYWYRQDPGQGLRLIYYSQIVNDFQKGDIAEGYSVSREKKESFPLTVTSAQKNPTAFYLCASNRLDQPQHFGDGTRLSIL.